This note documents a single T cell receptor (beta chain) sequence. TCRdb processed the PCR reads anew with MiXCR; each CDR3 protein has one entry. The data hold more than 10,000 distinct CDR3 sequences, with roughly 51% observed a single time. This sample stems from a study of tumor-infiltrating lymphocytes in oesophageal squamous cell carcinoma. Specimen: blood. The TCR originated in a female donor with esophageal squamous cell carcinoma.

The CDR3 sequence is CASSSYYEQYF. DNA for the CDR3: TGTGCCAGCAGCTCATACTACGAGCAGTACTTC. The chain combines TRBV7-2 with TRBJ2-5; unclear D gene. The end of the DNA aligns better with TRBJ2-7, so the J call may be wrong. This CDR3 contains 11 residues. The germline V gene has CDR1 SGHTA and CDR2 FQGNSA.